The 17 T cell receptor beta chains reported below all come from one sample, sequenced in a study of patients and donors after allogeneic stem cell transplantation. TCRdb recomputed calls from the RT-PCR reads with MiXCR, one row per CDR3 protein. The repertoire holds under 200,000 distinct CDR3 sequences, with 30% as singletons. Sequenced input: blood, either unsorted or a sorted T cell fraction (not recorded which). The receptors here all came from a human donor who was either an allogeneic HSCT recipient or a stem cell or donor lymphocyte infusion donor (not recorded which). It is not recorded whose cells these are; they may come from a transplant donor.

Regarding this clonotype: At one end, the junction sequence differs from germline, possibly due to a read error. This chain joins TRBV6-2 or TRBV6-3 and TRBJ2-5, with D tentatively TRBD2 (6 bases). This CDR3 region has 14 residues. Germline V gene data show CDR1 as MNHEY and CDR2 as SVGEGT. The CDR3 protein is CASSQPRDSSFRDF. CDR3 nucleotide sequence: TGTGCCAGCAGTCAGCCCCGGGACTCCAGTTTCAGGGACTTC.

This CDR3 reads CARDAGNTIYF. Written as DNA, the CDR3 is TGTGCCCGGGACGCTGGAAACACCATATATTTT. The chain recombines TRBV30 with TRBJ1-3; weak D call: TRBD1 (5 bases). Trimming took 8 bases from V and 2 from J, leaving 7 bases between them. The CDR3 loop spans 11 amino acids. Germline lookup yields CDR1 GTSNPN and CDR2 SVGIG (reference sequence).

The CDR3 loop reads CASSYSGSDEQFF. The CDR3 DNA reads as TGTGCCAGCAGCTATAGCGGGAGTGATGAGCAGTTCTTC. The rearrangement uses TRBV7-9 and TRBJ2-1; 9 bases match TRBD2. The length of the CDR3 is 13 residues. Trimming removed 4 bases from V and 8 bases from J; junction bases left unmatched: 3. Germline assignment: CDR1 SEHNR and CDR2 FQNEAQ (reference sequence).

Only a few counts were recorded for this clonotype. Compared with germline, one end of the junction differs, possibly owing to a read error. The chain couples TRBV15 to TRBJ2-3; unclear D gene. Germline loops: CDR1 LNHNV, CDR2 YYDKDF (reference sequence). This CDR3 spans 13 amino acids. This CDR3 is CAARFSSTDTQYF. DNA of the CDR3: TGTGCCGCCAGATTCTCTAGCACAGATACGCAGTATTTT.

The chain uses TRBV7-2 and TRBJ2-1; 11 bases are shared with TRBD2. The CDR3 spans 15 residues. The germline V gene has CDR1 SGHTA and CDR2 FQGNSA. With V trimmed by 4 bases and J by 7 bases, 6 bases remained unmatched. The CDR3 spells CASSYSGRAGNEQFF. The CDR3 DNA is TGTGCCAGCAGCTATAGCGGGAGGGCCGGGAATGAGCAGTTCTTC. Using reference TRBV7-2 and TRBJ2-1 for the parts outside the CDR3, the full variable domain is GAGVSQSPSNKVTEKGKDVELRCDPISGHTALYWYRQSLGQGLEFLIYFQGNSAPDKSGLPSDRFSAERTGGSVSTLTIQRTQQEDSAVYLCASSYSGRAGNEQFFGPGTRLTVL.

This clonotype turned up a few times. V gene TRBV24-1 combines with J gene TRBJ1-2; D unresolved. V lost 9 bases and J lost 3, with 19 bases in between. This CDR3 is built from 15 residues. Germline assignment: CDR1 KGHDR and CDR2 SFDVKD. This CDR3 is CATLPLSGCDYGYTF. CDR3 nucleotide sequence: TGTGCCACCCTCCCGCTGTCCGGGTGTGACTATGGCTACACCTTC.

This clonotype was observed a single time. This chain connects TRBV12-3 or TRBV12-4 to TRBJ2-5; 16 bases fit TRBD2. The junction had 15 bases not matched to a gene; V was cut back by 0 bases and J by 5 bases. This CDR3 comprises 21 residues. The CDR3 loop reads CASSLARTTGTSGRAGETQYF. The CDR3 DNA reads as TGTGCCAGCAGTTTAGCCAGAACAACCGGGACTAGCGGGAGGGCTGGTGAGACCCAGTACTTC.

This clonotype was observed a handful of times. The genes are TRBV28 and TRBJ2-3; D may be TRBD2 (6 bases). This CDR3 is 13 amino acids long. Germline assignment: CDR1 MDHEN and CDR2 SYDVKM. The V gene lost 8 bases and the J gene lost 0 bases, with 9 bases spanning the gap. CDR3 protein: CASRRASTDTQYF. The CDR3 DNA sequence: TGTGCCAGCCGGAGGGCCAGCACAGATACGCAGTATTTT.

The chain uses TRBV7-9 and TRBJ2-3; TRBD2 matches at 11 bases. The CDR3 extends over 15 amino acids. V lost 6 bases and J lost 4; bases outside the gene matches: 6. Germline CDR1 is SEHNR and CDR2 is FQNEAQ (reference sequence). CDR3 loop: CASRTLAGAADTQYF. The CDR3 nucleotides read TGTGCCAGCAGGACACTAGCGGGAGCAGCAGATACGCAGTATTTT.

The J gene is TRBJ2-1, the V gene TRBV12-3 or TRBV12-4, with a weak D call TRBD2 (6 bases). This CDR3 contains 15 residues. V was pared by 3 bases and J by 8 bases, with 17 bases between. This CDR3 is CASSFPSWRGDEQFF. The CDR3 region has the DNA TGTGCCAGCAGTTTCCCTAGCTGGAGGGGAGATGAGCAGTTCTTC.

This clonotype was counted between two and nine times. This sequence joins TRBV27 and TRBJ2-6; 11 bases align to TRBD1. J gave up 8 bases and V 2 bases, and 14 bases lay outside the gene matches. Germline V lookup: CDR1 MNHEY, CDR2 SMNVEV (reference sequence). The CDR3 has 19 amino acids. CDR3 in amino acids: CASSLLGTGGIRKTNVLTF. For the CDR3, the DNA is TGTGCCAGCAGTTTACTCGGGACAGGGGGAATTAGGAAGACCAACGTCCTGACTTTC.

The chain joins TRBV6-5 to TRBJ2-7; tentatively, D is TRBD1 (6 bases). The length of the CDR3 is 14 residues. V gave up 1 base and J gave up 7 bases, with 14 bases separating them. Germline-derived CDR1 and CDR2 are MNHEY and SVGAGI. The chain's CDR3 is CASSYFSGAAEQYF. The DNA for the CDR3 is TGTGCCAGCAGTTACTTCTCAGGGGCAGCAGAGCAGTACTTC.

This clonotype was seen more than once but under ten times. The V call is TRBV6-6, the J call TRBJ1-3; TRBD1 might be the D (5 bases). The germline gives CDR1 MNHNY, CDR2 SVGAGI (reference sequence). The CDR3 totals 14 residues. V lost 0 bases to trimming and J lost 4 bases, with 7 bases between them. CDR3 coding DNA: TGTGCCAGCAGTTACTCCGGACAAGGAAACACCATATATTTT. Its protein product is CASSYSGQGNTIYF.

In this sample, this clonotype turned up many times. CDR3 amino acids: CASSQAGSNQPQHF. The CDR3 DNA reads TGCGCCAGCAGCCAAGCCGGTAGCAATCAGCCCCAGCATTTT. The V and J genes are TRBV4-1 and TRBJ1-5; D not resolved. The length of the CDR3 is 14 residues. Trimming pared 1 base from V and 0 bases from J, leaving 4 bases between. Germline V lookup: CDR1 MGHRA, CDR2 YSYEKL.

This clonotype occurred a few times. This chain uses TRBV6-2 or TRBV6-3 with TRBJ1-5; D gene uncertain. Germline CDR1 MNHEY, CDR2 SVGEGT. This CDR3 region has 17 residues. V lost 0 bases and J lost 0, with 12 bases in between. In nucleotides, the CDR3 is TGTGCCAGCAGTTACTCGGGTCAGGACTATAGCAATCAGCCCCAGCATTTT. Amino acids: CASSYSGQDYSNQPQHF.

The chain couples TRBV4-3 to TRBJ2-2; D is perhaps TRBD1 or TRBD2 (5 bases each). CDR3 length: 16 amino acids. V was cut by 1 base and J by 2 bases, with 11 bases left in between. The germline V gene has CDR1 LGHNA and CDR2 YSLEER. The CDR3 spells CASSQAGTGNTGELFF. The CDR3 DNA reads TGCGCCAGCAGCCAAGCCGGGACGGGAAACACCGGGGAGCTGTTTTTT.

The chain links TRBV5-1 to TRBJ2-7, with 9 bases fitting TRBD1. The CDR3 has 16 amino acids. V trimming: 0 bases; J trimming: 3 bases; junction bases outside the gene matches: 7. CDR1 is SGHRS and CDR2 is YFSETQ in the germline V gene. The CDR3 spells CASSLDAPDRGYEQYF. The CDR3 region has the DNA TGCGCCAGCAGCTTGGATGCGCCGGACAGGGGCTACGAGCAGTACTTC.